This T cell receptor beta chain stems from a study of blood T cell repertoires in COVID-19. Study context: PBMCs, B-cell-depleted T cells, or T cells were the source of the cDNA or gDNA that made up the material.

This clone was picked up a small number of times. Clones were read by immunoSEQ multiplex PCR, and TCRdb kept only the in-frame ones, dropping some. The data show approximately 180,000 clones, with 87% seen just once and around 2.5% held by the top ten. The CDR3 covers 13 residues. Trimming cost V 6 bases and J 0 bases, with 8 bases left between them. CDR1 and CDR2 from the germline V gene are LNHDA and SQIVND (reference sequence). This sequence was found in a man in his forties with active or convalescent COVID-19. Sequenced input: peripheral blood. V is TRBV19 and J is TRBJ1-1; D gene unclear. For the CDR3, the DNA is TGTGCCAGTAGCCCGCAGATGAACACTGAAGCTTTCTTT. The encoded protein is CASSPQMNTEAFF.